This T cell receptor (beta chain) was identified in a study of long-term antiretroviral therapy in people with HIV. Sequencing used immunoSEQ v3.0 at survey level. Repertoires were generated with immunoSEQ multiplex PCR, while TCRdb's copy carries only in-frame clones and drops some. The table lists around 21,000 clones, 81% of them singletons. The CDR3 totals 15 residues. Per germline, CDR1 GTSNPN and CDR2 SVGIG (reference sequence). Trimming removed 5 bases from V and 2 bases from J, with 18 bases in between. The specimen was unsorted PBMCs, collected 0.1 years before starting antiretroviral therapy. The chain combines TRBV30 with TRBJ2-5; maybe TRBD1 (5 bases). The clonotype was recovered from a man aged 35 to 55 with HIV. The CDR3, as DNA: TGTGCCTGGGATCAGGGAAGGGTAGGACAAGAGACCCAGTACTTC. Its protein is CAWDQGRVGQETQYF.